A single sample is the source of the 4 T cell receptor beta chains below, sequenced in a study of early T cells in non-severe SARS-CoV-2 infection. TCRdb independently ran MiXCR on the 5' RACE reads; one entry per CDR3 protein. The sample contains about 58,000 distinct CDR3 sequences, roughly 13% of which appear only once. Sequenced sample: whole blood. Receptors originate from an adult who was a healthcare worker with PCR-confirmed SARS-CoV-2 infection or an uninfected control (not recorded which).

Only a few counts were recorded for this clonotype. The rearrangement uses TRBV29-1 and TRBJ2-3, with 8 nucleotides matching TRBD2. The CDR3 loop spans 15 amino acids. Germline-derived CDR1 and CDR2 are SQVTM and ANQGSEA. V trimming: 3 bases; J trimming: 0 bases; junction bases outside the gene matches: 5. CDR3 amino acids: CSVDRGGGSTDTQYF. Written as DNA, the CDR3 is TGCAGCGTTGACCGGGGGGGCGGGAGCACAGATACGCAGTATTTT.

This chain joins TRBV5-4 and TRBJ1-2; D not resolved. Germline V gene data show CDR1 as SGHNT and CDR2 as YYREEE (reference sequence). Trimming stripped 1 base from V and 2 bases from J, with 9 bases between. CDR3 length: 14 amino acids. CDR3 sequence (DNA): TGTGCCAGCAGCTTGTTGCAGGAAAACTATGGCTACACCTTC. Its translation is CASSLLQENYGYTF.

Details on this clonotype: Being one base from a much bigger clone, this may be a read error. The V call is TRBV7-9, the J call TRBJ1-6, with TRBD1 identical over 8 bases. In germline, CDR1 is SEHNR, CDR2 FQNEAQ (reference sequence). This CDR3 contains 16 residues. CDR3 nucleotide sequence: TGTGCCAGCAGCCTTGGACAGGGCTTCTATAATTCATCCCTCCACTTT. This sequence encodes CASSLGQGFYNSSLHF.

This clonotype was found many times. V usage is TRBV7-9 and J usage is TRBJ2-7; D unclear. CDR1 SEHNR and CDR2 FQNEAQ come from the germline V gene (reference sequence). V was shortened by 0 bases and J by 2 bases, with 5 bases between the two germline ends. The CDR3 runs to 13 residues. The CDR3 DNA reads as TGTGCCAGCAGCTTAGCAGGACCCTACGAGCAGTACTTC. It yields the protein CASSLAGPYEQYF. Full variable domain (missing parts from reference TRBV7-9 and TRBJ2-7): DTGVSQNPRHKITKRGQNVTFRCDPISEHNRLYWYRQTLGQGPEFLTYFQNEAQLEKSRLLSDRFSAERPKGSFSTLEIQRTEQGDSAMYLCASSLAGPYEQYFGPGTRLTVT.